This is a list of T cell receptor beta chains from one sample in a study of T-cell memory formation after mild COVID-19. In TCRdb, the 5' RACE reads were re-called with MiXCR into one record per CDR3 protein. This repertoire shows more than 350,000 distinct CDR3 sequences, 15% to 20% found once; its top ten account for 20% to 25%. The sequencing sample was made of PBMCs or a T cell subset sorted from them (not recorded which). The receptors stem from a man aged 18 to 30 who had mild COVID-19 (a few samples of this study predate the infection). Cell type and time point are not known. Both conserved end residues are part of each CDR3. A D gene is named only where the DNA matches it firmly. Clone size is stated in some rows and not others, as once, few, many or a class when expanded.

d_call	clone_size	v_call	j_call	cdr3_aa	cdr3_nt
TRBD2	-	TRBV28	TRBJ2-5	CASSSPTGGETQYF	TGTGCCAGCAGTTCACCCACGGGGGGAGAGACCCAGTACTTC
-	few	TRBV12-3/TRBV12-4	TRBJ1-4	CASSFGAGYNEKLFF	TGTGCCAGCAGTTTTGGGGCGGGATATAATGAAAAACTGTTTTTT
-	few	TRBV5-1	TRBJ2-3	CASSFYSTDTQYF	TGCGCCAGCAGCTTCTACAGCACAGATACGCAGTATTTT
TRBD2	-	TRBV7-6	TRBJ2-1	CASSPTGGNYNEQFF	TGTGCCAGCAGCCCCACGGGGGGGAACTACAATGAGCAGTTCTTC
-	few	TRBV5-6	TRBJ2-7	CASSVSPAAYEQYF	TGTGCCAGCAGCGTGTCCCCGGCGGCCTACGAGCAGTACTTC
-	-	TRBV11-3	TRBJ2-3	CASSEGRTDTQYF	TGTGCCAGCAGCGAGGGCCGCACAGATACGCAGTATTTT
-	-	TRBV24-1	TRBJ2-1	CATSPRTRYNEQFF	TGTGCCACCAGTCCCAGGACAAGATACAATGAGCAGTTCTTC
TRBD1	few	TRBV20-1	TRBJ2-5	CSARGTGYQETQYF	TGCAGTGCCCGGGGGACAGGGTACCAAGAGACCCAGTACTTC
TRBD2	-	TRBV12-3/TRBV12-4	TRBJ2-4	CASSLTLAVDDIQYF	TGTGCCAGCAGTTTAACCCTAGCGGTGGATGACATTCAGTACTTC
TRBD2	-	TRBV28	TRBJ2-2	CASSLASGVSGTGELFF	TGTGCCAGCAGTTTAGCCAGCGGGGTTTCTGGCACCGGGGAGCTGTTTTTT
TRBD1	few	TRBV5-1	TRBJ2-5	CASSVMDRGETQYF	TGCGCCAGCAGCGTTATGGACAGGGGGGAGACCCAGTACTTC
-	-	TRBV18	TRBJ2-7	CASSPNTFGPYEQYF	TGTGCCAGCTCACCAAACACATTTGGGCCCTACGAGCAGTACTTC
-	few	TRBV6-2/TRBV6-3	TRBJ1-1	CASSRTINTEAFF	TGTGCCAGCAGCCGCACTATAAACACTGAAGCTTTCTTT
-	-	TRBV7-8	TRBJ2-5	CASTLPILQETQYF	TGTGCCAGCACCCTCCCGATCCTGCAAGAGACCCAGTACTTC
TRBD1	-	TRBV20-1	TRBJ1-5	CSAIATGSDSNQPQHF	TGCAGTGCTATAGCGACAGGGTCGGATAGCAATCAGCCCCAGCATTTT
-	-	TRBV7-6	TRBJ2-1	CASSPRGGTSEQFF	TGTGCCAGCAGCCCCAGGGGGGGGACCAGTGAGCAGTTCTTC
-	few	TRBV5-1	TRBJ1-4	CASSGGHGEEKLFF	TGCGCCAGCAGTGGGGGACACGGAGAGGAAAAACTGTTTTTT
TRBD1	few	TRBV4-1	TRBJ1-4	CASSRAPGQGREKLFF	TGCGCCAGCAGCCGAGCACCGGGACAGGGTCGAGAAAAACTGTTTTTT
-	-	TRBV6-5	TRBJ1-1	CATRTGRYTEAFF	TGTGCCACCAGAACGGGTCGGTACACTGAAGCTTTCTTT
TRBD1	-	TRBV27	TRBJ1-2	CASSSSGTDYGYTF	TGTGCCAGCAGCAGTTCCGGGACAGACTATGGCTACACCTTC
-	few	TRBV21-1	TRBJ2-1	CASSKDHPQFF	TGTGCCAGCAGCAAAGACCATCCGCAGTTCTTC
TRBD1	few	TRBV7-2	TRBJ1-2	CASSFRDRQGLGYTF	TGTGCCAGCAGCTTTCGGGATCGACAGGGGCTAGGCTACACCTTC
-	few	TRBV6-2/TRBV6-3	TRBJ2-4	CASIHRNGRIQYF	TGTGCCAGCATCCACCGAAACGGCCGCATTCAGTACTTC
-	few	TRBV6-2/TRBV6-3	TRBJ1-6	CASNRQAHSPLHF	TGTGCCAGCAACCGGCAGGCGCATTCACCCCTCCACTTT
-	-	TRBV7-2	TRBJ2-2	CASSLRRTTGELFF	TGTGCCAGCAGCCTCAGGAGAACCACCGGGGAGCTGTTTTTT
-	few	TRBV5-1	TRBJ2-5	CASSLRPDQETQYF	TGCGCCAGCAGCTTGCGGCCAGACCAAGAGACCCAGTACTTC
-	-	TRBV10-3	TRBJ1-4	CAISPGTTNEKLFF	TGTGCCATCAGCCCCGGGACAACTAATGAAAAACTGTTTTTT
-	-	TRBV20-1	TRBJ1-1	CSARGRGDTEAFF	TGCAGTGCTAGAGGTCGAGGTGACACTGAAGCTTTCTTT
-	-	TRBV20-1	TRBJ2-7	CSASLTGVYEQYF	TGCAGTGCCTCCTTGACAGGAGTCTACGAGCAGTACTTC
TRBD1	few	TRBV4-3	TRBJ1-1	CASSHGTDYTEAFF	TGCGCCAGCAGCCACGGGACAGACTACACTGAAGCTTTCTTT
TRBD1	few	TRBV7-3	TRBJ1-1	CASSSSGGDTEAFF	TGTGCCAGCAGCTCGTCAGGGGGGGACACTGAAGCTTTCTTT
-	-	TRBV20-1	TRBJ1-1	CSARGRRAGTEAFF	TGCAGTGCTAGAGGAAGAAGGGCTGGCACTGAAGCTTTCTTT
TRBD1	-	TRBV7-9	TRBJ2-2	CASSFWTGGNWDTGELFF	TGTGCCAGCAGCTTCTGGACAGGGGGCAACTGGGACACCGGGGAGCTGTTTTTT
TRBD2	-	TRBV5-6	TRBJ2-1	CASSLAGLAGDNEQFF	TGTGCCAGCAGCTTGGCCGGTCTAGCGGGGGACAATGAGCAGTTCTTC
-	-	TRBV29-1	TRBJ2-3	CSVEGTDQAQYF	TGCAGCGTTGAAGGGACAGATCAGGCGCAGTATTTT
TRBD2	once	TRBV6-2/TRBV6-3	TRBJ2-7	CAGSGLAGLEQYF	TGTGCCGGGTCGGGACTAGCGGGATTGGAGCAGTACTTC
-	-	TRBV7-6	TRBJ2-5	CASSLDTAETQYF	TGTGCCAGCAGCTTAGATACGGCGGAGACCCAGTACTTC
TRBD2	few	TRBV10-3	TRBJ2-3	CAIRPNRTSDTDTQYF	TGTGCCATCAGACCGAACAGGACTAGCGACACAGATACGCAGTATTTT
-	many	TRBV11-1	TRBJ2-4	CASSLALGIAGAKNIQYF	TGTGCCAGCAGCTTAGCGCTGGGGATCGCGGGAGCCAAAAACATTCAGTACTTC
-	few	TRBV19	TRBJ1-5	CASTPAQRVKPQHF	TGTGCCAGTACTCCGGCCCAGCGGGTCAAGCCCCAGCATTTT
-	-	TRBV7-9	TRBJ1-1	CASSAGVTEAFF	TGTGCCAGCAGCGCAGGGGTCACTGAAGCTTTCTTT
TRBD2	-	TRBV20-1	TRBJ2-1	CSARAGANEQFF	TGCAGTGCCCGAGCGGGGGCGAATGAGCAGTTCTTC